A selection of T cell receptor beta chains follows, all from one sample in a study of shared clonotypes between healthy human individuals. Sequenced by immunoSEQ multiplex PCR; TCRdb stores in-frame clones only, minus some. The profile shows about 2.3 million clones, approximately 95% of them singletons. Input material: naive CD4+ T cells from PBMCs. The receptors were gathered from a man between 18 and 29 years old in good health. Some clones in this sample may be carry-over from other donors' samples. CDR3s include the opening cysteine and the closing phenylalanine or tryptophan. A D gene is named only where the DNA matches it firmly. Where a row states a size, it is once, few, many or the class of an expanded clone; other rows omit it.

V	J	size	D	DNA	CDR3
TRBV4-1	TRBJ2-2	.	TRBD2	TGCGCCAGCAGCCCGGCTAGCGGTCCGAACACCGGGGAGCTGTTTTTT	CASSPASGPNTGELFF
TRBV27	TRBJ2-7	.	TRBD1	TGTGCCAGCAGTCCATTCCCACCCGGCCGGACAGGGGAGCTGGGCGAGCAGTACTTC	CASSPFPPGRTGELGEQYF
TRBV30	TRBJ1-4	.	TRBD1	TGTGCCTGGAGTACCCTCGGACAGGGATTTACTAATGAAAAACTGTTTTTT	CAWSTLGQGFTNEKLFF
TRBV5-4	TRBJ2-5	.	.	TGTGCCAGCAGCTTGGGTTTGGGGGCCCAAGAGACCCAGTACTTC	CASSLGLGAQETQYF
TRBV28	TRBJ2-3	.	.	TGTGCCAGCAGTTATGGACACGCCGGGGATACGCAGTATTTT	CASSYGHAGDTQYF
TRBV18	TRBJ2-3	once	.	TGTGCCAGCTCACCCAAGGCGGGCTCCAACACAGATACGCAGTATTTT	CASSPKAGSNTDTQYF
TRBV6-1	TRBJ1-1	once	TRBD1	TGTGCCAGCAGTGAGAGACAGGGGGCGAACACTGAAGCTTTCTTT	CASSERQGANTEAFF
TRBV5-1	TRBJ2-5	.	TRBD2	TGCGCCAGCAGCTTGGGGGCTAGCGGGAGAGGCCTAGAGACCCAGTACTTC	CASSLGASGRGLETQYF
TRBV14	TRBJ2-7	once	.	TGTGCCAGCAGTGGCACAGTTTCCTACGAGCAGTACTTC	CASSGTVSYEQYF
TRBV7-9	TRBJ2-1	once	.	TGTGCCAGCAGCTTAGCGTTTTGGCAGGGTGCATACAATGAGCAGTTCTTC	CASSLAFWQGAYNEQFF
TRBV7-2	TRBJ1-2	.	.	TGTGCCAGCAGCTTAGTCCGGACAGCCGCATTAAACTATGGCTACACCTTC	CASSLVRTAALNYGYTF
TRBV29-1	TRBJ2-5	.	TRBD2	TGCAGCGTTAGGACTAGTGGAGAGACCCAGTACTTC	CSVRTSGETQYF
TRBV5-1	TRBJ2-7	.	TRBD2	TGCGCCAGCAGCCACGGGACTAGTAGGACCCTCTCCTACGAGCAGTACTTC	CASSHGTSRTLSYEQYF
TRBV2	TRBJ1-5	.	.	TGTGCCAGCAGTGGGGCAGAAGTTAGCAATCAGCCCCAGCATTTT	CASSGAEVSNQPQHF
TRBV6-5	TRBJ2-1	.	.	TGTGCCAGCAGTTACCGCCAGCCAACTAAGGATGAGCAGTTCTTC	CASSYRQPTKDEQFF
TRBV4-1	TRBJ2-1	.	.	TGCGCCAGCAGCCCGGGTCGAGCGAGGAGCTCCTACAATGAGCAGTTCTTC	CASSPGRARSSYNEQFF
TRBV7-8	TRBJ1-3	.	TRBD1	TGTGCCAGCAGCGCCGGACAGGGACTACGCTCTGGAAACACCATATATTTT	CASSAGQGLRSGNTIYF
TRBV5-5	TRBJ1-5	.	.	TGTGCCAGCAGCTTACTACAGGGCAATCAGCCCCAGCATTTT	CASSLLQGNQPQHF
TRBV5-1	TRBJ2-3	.	.	TGCGCCAGCAGCTTGGATGGTAGCGGCACAGATACGCAGTATTTT	CASSLDGSGTDTQYF
TRBV7-9	TRBJ2-1	.	TRBD2	TGTGCCAGCAGCTTCACTAGCGGGAGGAATGAGCAGTTCTTC	CASSFTSGRNEQFF
TRBV6-1	TRBJ2-5	.	.	TGTGCCAGCAGTGATAGGAGGGTTTTAGAGACCCAGTACTTC	CASSDRRVLETQYF
TRBV11-2	TRBJ2-1	.	.	TGTGCCAGCACCCAAGCGGGTAATGAGCAGTTCTTC	CASTQAGNEQFF
TRBV5-4	TRBJ1-2	.	TRBD1	TGTGCCAGCGGGGAGGCAGGGGGCGATTTGGTGGGCGGCTACACCTTC	CASGEAGGDLVGGYTF
TRBV28	TRBJ1-2	.	.	TGTGCCAGCAGCCTCATCCTTAGGAGGGATGGCTACACCTTC	CASSLILRRDGYTF
TRBV7-2	TRBJ1-2	.	TRBD1	TGTGCCAGCAGCCCTCCAGGGGGCTATGGCTACACCTTC	CASSPPGGYGYTF
TRBV11-2	TRBJ1-2	.	.	TGTGCCAGCAGAACGACGCGGCCAGATTTTTTTGGCTATGGCTACACCTTC	CASRTTRPDFFGYGYTF
TRBV5-1	TRBJ1-2	.	TRBD1	TGCGCCAGCAGCGCGGGGCAGGGGGCGCTTGGCTACACCTTC	CASSAGQGALGYTF
TRBV4-1	TRBJ1-4	.	.	TGCGCCAGCAGCCAAACGCGGGAACTGTTTTTT	CASSQTRELFF
TRBV7-8	TRBJ2-5	.	TRBD1	TGTGCCAGCAGCCCCAGGGGGCCAAGAGGGGAGACCCAGTACTTC	CASSPRGPRGETQYF
TRBV28	TRBJ1-1	.	TRBD1	TGTGCCAGCAGGAAACAAAACGACAGGGAAGAAGCTTTCTTT	CASRKQNDREEAFF
TRBV27	TRBJ1-5	.	TRBD1	TGTGCCAGCAGGGCCGGGACAGGGGGCGTTGAGCCCCAGCATTTT	CASRAGTGGVEPQHF